This T cell receptor beta chain was captured by sequencing in a study of cytomegalovirus exposure and HLA in healthy donors. This PCR relied on a set of 60 Vbeta primers and 13 Jbeta primers. TCRdb keeps only in-frame clones here, not all; method: immunoSEQ multiplex PCR. The sample lists about 140,000 clones, around 80% occurring once. V lost 4 bases and J lost 6, with 13 bases in between. Germline-derived CDR1 and CDR2 are SNHLY and FYNNEI. The CDR3 spans 13 residues. The sequence came from a man younger than 35 in good health and CMV-seropositive. Sequencing input: PBMCs. The chain recombines TRBV2 with TRBJ2-7; D perhaps matches TRBD2 (6 bases). CDR3 in amino acids: CASSAGALSEQYF. As DNA, the CDR3 is TGTGCCAGCAGTGCGGGAGCGTTGAGCGAGCAGTACTTC. The full variable domain, its missing parts supplied by reference TRBV2 and TRBJ2-7, is EPEVTQTPSHQVTQMGQEVILRCVPISNHLYFYWYRQILGQKVEFLVSFYNNEISEKSEIFDDQFSVERPDGSNFTLKIRSTKLEDSAMYFCASSAGALSEQYFGPGTRLTVT.